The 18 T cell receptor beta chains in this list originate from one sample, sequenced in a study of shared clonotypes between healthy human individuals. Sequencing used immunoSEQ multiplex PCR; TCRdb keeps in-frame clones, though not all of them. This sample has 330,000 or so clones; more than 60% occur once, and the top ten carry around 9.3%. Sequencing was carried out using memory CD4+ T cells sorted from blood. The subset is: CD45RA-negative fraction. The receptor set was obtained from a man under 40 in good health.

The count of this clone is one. The CDR3 is CAISESAVRGSSTDTQYF. CDR3 bases: TGTGCCATCAGTGAGTCGGCCGTTCGGGGAAGCAGCACAGATACGCAGTATTTT. This sequence joins TRBV10-3 and TRBJ2-3; possibly TRBD2 for D (5 bases). This CDR3 is 18 amino acids long. V was clipped by 0 bases and J by 0 bases, with 16 bases between them. Germline CDR1 is ENHRY and CDR2 is SYGVKD.

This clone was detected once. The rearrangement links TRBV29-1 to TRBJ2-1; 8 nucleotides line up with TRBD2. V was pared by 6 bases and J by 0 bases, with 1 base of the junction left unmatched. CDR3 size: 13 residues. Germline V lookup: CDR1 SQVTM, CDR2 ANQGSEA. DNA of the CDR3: TGCAGCGTGGGGACTAGCTCCTACAATGAGCAGTTCTTC. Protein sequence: CSVGTSSYNEQFF.

This CDR3 reads CATSRGVSGRTDTQYF. CDR3 DNA sequence: TGTGCCACCAGCAGAGGGGTTAGCGGGAGGACAGATACGCAGTATTTT. This chain joins TRBV15 and TRBJ2-3; 10 nucleotides line up with TRBD2. The CDR3 consists of 16 residues. The V gene's germline CDR1 is LNHNV and CDR2 YYDKDF (reference sequence). V lost 1 base, J lost 3 bases, and 4 bases stayed unmatched. The variable domain in full, with the rest retrieved from reference TRBV15 and TRBJ2-3, is DAMVIQNPRYQVTQFGKPVTLSCSQTLNHNVMYWYQQKSSQAPKLLFHYYDKDFNNEADTPDNFQSRRPNTSFCFLDIRSPGLGDTAMYLCATSRGVSGRTDTQYFGPGTRLTVL.

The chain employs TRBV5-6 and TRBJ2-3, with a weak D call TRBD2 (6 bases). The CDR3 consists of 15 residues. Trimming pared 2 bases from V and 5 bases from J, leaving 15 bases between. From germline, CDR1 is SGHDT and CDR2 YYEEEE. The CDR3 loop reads CASSLPGLGRDTQYF. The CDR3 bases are TGTGCCAGCAGCTTACCGGGACTGGGTCGAGATACGCAGTATTTT.

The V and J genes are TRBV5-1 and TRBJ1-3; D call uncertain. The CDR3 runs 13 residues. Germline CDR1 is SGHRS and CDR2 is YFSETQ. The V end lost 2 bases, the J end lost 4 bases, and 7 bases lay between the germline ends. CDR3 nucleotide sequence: TGCGCCAGCAGCTTTACTACCGGAAACACCATATATTTT. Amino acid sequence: CASSFTTGNTIYF.

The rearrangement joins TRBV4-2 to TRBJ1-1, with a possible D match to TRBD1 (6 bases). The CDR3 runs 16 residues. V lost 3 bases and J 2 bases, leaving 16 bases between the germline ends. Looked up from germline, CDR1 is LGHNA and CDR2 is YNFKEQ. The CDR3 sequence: CASSHDPGGPNTEAFF. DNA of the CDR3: TGTGCCAGCAGCCATGATCCGGGGGGGCCCAACACTGAAGCTTTCTTT.

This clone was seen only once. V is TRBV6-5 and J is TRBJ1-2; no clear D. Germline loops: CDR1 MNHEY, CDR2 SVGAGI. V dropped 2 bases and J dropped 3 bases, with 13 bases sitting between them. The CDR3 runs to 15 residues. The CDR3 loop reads CASSYVNGGDYGYTF. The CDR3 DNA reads TGTGCCAGCAGTTACGTTAACGGCGGGGACTATGGCTACACCTTC.

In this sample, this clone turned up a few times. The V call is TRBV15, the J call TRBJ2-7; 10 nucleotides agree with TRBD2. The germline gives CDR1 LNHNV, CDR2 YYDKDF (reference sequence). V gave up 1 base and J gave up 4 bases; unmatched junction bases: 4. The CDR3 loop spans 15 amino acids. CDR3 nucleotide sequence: TGTGCCACCAGCAGAGGTCCTAGCGGGAGATACGAGCAGTACTTC. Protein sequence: CATSRGPSGRYEQYF.

The CDR3 nucleotides are TGCGCCAGCAGCCAAGATCAGGGCAGAACCTACGCGAACACCGGGGAGCTGTTTTTT. This translates into CASSQDQGRTYANTGELFF. The chain carries TRBV4-3 and TRBJ2-2; D might be TRBD1 (5 bases). There are 19 residues in the CDR3. Germline CDR1 reads LGHNA; CDR2 reads YSLEER. Trimming pared 0 bases from V and 0 bases from J, leaving 17 bases between.

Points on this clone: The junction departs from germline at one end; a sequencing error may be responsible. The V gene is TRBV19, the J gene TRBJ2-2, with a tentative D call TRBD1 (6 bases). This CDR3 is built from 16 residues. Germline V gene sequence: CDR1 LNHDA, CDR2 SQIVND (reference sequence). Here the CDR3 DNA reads TGTGCCACTTCCCCCCAGGGGCTAGCAGAACACCGGGGAGCTGTTTTT. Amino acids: CATSPQGLAEHRGAVF.

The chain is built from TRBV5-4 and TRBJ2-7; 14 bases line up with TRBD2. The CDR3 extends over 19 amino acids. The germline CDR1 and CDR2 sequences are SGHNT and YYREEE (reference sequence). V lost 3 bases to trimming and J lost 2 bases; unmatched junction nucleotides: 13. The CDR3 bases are TGTGCCAGCAGCTCCGTACCGGGACTAGCGGGAGTCGCAACCTACGAGCAGTACTTC. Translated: CASSSVPGLAGVATYEQYF. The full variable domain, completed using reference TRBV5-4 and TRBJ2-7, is ETGVTQSPTHLIKTRGQQVTLRCSSQSGHNTVSWYQQALGQGPQFIFQYYREEENGRGNFPPRFSGLQFPNYSSELNVNALELDDSALYLCASSSVPGLAGVATYEQYFGPGTRLTVT.

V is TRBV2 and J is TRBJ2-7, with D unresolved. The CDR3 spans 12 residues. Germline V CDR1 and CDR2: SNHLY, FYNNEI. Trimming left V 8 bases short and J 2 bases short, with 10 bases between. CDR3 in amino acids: CASRLDTYEQYF. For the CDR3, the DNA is TGTGCCAGCCGACTTGATACCTACGAGCAGTACTTC.

In DNA form, the CDR3 reads TGTGCCAGCAGGAGGACAGGCTACGAGCAGTACTTC. Amino acid sequence: CASRRTGYEQYF. The rearrangement joins TRBV6-5 to TRBJ2-7; 7 nucleotides match TRBD1. The CDR3 runs to 12 residues. With 6 bases clipped from V and 3 bases from J, the junction kept 2 bases outside the gene matches. Germline loops: CDR1 MNHEY, CDR2 SVGAGI.

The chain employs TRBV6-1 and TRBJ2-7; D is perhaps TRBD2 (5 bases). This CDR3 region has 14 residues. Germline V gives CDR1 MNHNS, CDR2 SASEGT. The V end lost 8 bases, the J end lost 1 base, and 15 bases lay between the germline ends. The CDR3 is CASSPGPGSYEQYF. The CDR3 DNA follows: TGTGCCAGCTCCCCAGGACCGGGGTCCTACGAGCAGTACTTC.

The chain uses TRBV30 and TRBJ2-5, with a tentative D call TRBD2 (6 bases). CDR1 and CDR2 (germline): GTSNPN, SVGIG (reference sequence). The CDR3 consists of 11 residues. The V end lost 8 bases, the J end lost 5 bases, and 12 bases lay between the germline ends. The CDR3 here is CAMEGGETQYF. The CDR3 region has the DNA TGTGCCATGGAGGGTGGGGAGACCCAGTACTTC.

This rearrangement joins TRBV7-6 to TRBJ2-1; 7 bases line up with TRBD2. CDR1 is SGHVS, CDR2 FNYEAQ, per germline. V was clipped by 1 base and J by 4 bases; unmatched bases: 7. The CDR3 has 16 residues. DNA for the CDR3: TGTGCCAGCAGCTTAGGAATAGCGGGTGGTTACAATGAGCAGTTCTTC. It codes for CASSLGIAGGYNEQFF.

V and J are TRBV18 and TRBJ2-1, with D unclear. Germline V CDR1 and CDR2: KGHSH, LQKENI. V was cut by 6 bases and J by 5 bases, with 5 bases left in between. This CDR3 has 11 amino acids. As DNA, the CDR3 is TGTGCCAGCTCGGGGAACAATGAGCAGTTCTTC. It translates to CASSGNNEQFF.

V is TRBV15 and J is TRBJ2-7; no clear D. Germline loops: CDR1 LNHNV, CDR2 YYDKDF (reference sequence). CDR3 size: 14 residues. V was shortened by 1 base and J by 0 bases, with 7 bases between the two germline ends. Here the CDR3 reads CATSRGPGSYEQYF. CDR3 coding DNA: TGTGCCACCAGCAGAGGGCCAGGCTCCTACGAGCAGTACTTC.